This entry concerns a single T cell receptor beta chain. Its antigen is not known. This entry belongs to a study of shared clonotypes between healthy human individuals. Overall study context: The plates for each donor numbered three CD4 naive, three CD4 memory, two CD8 naive and one CD8 memory.

Per the study methods: ImmunoSEQ gave junction-only sequences without quality scores, so filtering differed. Repertoires were generated with immunoSEQ multiplex PCR, while TCRdb's copy carries only in-frame clones and drops some. D and trimming were read from the DNA, whereas the V and J calls and clone size are those reported in that table. Of about 2.4 million clones in the sample, more than 85% are singletons; the top ten hold roughly 0.39%. This CDR3 region has 16 residues. Notes on the study in general: What rarefaction showed was incomplete sorted-subset sequencing despite large depth.

The origin of this receptor is a man younger than 35 in good health. Some clones in this sample may be carry-over from other donors' samples. Sequenced: naive CD4+ T cells from PBMCs. Subset noted: CD45RA+ positively selected. The chain recombines TRBV1 with TRBJ2-7; the table's TRBD1 call for D was not verified on the DNA. TRBV1 is a documented pseudogene. The chain's CDR3 is CTSSHGQPNYDYEQYF. DNA for the CDR3: TGCACCAGCAGCCACGGACAGCCCAACTACGATTACGAGCAGTACTTC.